The entry below gives a single TCR beta chain sequence along with its context. The target antigen is unknown. This record comes from a study of cytomegalovirus exposure and HLA in healthy donors. Study results and caveats: There was a cluster of highly shared sequence variants that was likely a sequencing artifact. Association of a missense DCLRE1C variant with TCR beta V- and J-gene trimming was reported in a later analysis. The authors later found most CMV-associated TCR beta chains appeared HLA-restricted. Listed as cytomegalovirus-associated were over 150 TCR beta chains.

PCR was performed using 60 Vbeta and 13 Jbeta primers. The table came from immunoSEQ multiplex PCR; TCRdb's copy has only in-frame clones and leaves some out. The table has about 140,000 clones, roughly 75% seen once. Looked up from germline, CDR1 is MNHNS and CDR2 is SASEGT. This CDR3 is 18 amino acids long. V lost 2 bases to trimming and J lost 6 bases, with 24 bases between them. The V gene is TRBV6-1, the J gene TRBJ2-3; tentatively, D is TRBD2 (5 bases). The TCR comes from a female donor in good health and CMV-seronegative. Sequencing used PBMCs. The CDR3 loop reads CASSELRLFGEAADTQYF. In nucleotides, the CDR3 is TGTGCCAGCAGTGAATTGCGCCTTTTTGGGGAAGCGGCTGATACGCAGTATTTT.